Sequencing of this T cell receptor beta chain was carried out in a study of T cell changes during pregnancy in multiple sclerosis. Here immunoSEQ multiplex PCR was the method, and the copy in TCRdb shows in-frame clones only, minus some. In the table there are 40,000 to 55,000 clones, around 89% of which are singletons. In germline, CDR1 is GTSNPN, CDR2 SVGIG (reference sequence). The CDR3 has 12 amino acids. J was trimmed by 7 bases and V by 5 bases; bases with no gene match: 6. The gene calls are TRBV30 and TRBJ2-3; 7 nucleotides align to TRBD2. This sequence was found in a female donor with multiple sclerosis, enrolled in a pregnancy study. Source: CD8+ T cells from peripheral blood mononuclear cells, taken in the second trimester of pregnancy. CDR3 nucleotide sequence: TGTGCCTGGTGGACTAGTCCGAATACGCAGTATTTT. It encodes CAWWTSPNTQYF.